The rows below give T cell receptor beta chains drawn from one sample of a study of identical twins. TCRdb passed the 5' RACE reads through MiXCR, listing each CDR3 protein once. The profile shows hundreds of thousands of distinct CDR3 sequences, 15% to 20% of them singletons. A further study also used this sample, focusing on T cells expressing NK-cell markers.

The material sequenced was PBMCs. The receptor set was obtained from a woman younger than 35 in good health. Both conserved end residues are part of each CDR3. Fields, in order: J gene, D gene, V gene, clone size, CDR3 protein, CDR3 DNA. D genes are given only for firm matches. Only part of the rows carry a size: once, few, many, or a class if the clone is expanded.

J gene: TRBJ2-7
D gene: NA
V gene: TRBV5-1
clone size: NA
CDR3 protein: CASSWIVSGEQYF
CDR3 DNA: TGCGCCAGCAGCTGGATAGTCTCCGGGGAGCAGTACTTC

J gene: TRBJ2-7
D gene: NA
V gene: TRBV9
clone size: NA
CDR3 protein: CASSPNIGSHYEQYF
CDR3 DNA: TGTGCCAGCAGCCCGAACATCGGTTCGCACTACGAGCAGTACTTC

J gene: TRBJ2-6
D gene: NA
V gene: TRBV5-1
clone size: few
CDR3 protein: CASFRGQFRSGANVLTF
CDR3 DNA: TGCGCCAGCTTCCGCGGACAGTTCCGCTCTGGGGCCAACGTCCTGACTTTC

J gene: TRBJ1-4
D gene: NA
V gene: TRBV5-4
clone size: few
CDR3 protein: CASTDRHGELFF
CDR3 DNA: TGTGCCAGCACCGACAGGCATGGGGAACTGTTTTTT

J gene: TRBJ2-2
D gene: TRBD2
V gene: TRBV12-3/TRBV12-4
clone size: many
CDR3 protein: CASSVPGGRTGELFF
CDR3 DNA: TGTGCCAGCAGCGTCCCCGGCGGGAGGACCGGGGAGCTGTTTTTT

J gene: TRBJ2-1
D gene: NA
V gene: TRBV7-9
clone size: once
CDR3 protein: CASSFMGDLYNEQFF
CDR3 DNA: TGTGCCAGCAGCTTTATGGGAGACTTATACAATGAGCAGTTCTTC

J gene: TRBJ1-2
D gene: NA
V gene: TRBV12-3/TRBV12-4
clone size: NA
CDR3 protein: CASSFKDTYGYTF
CDR3 DNA: TGTGCCAGCAGTTTTAAGGACACCTATGGCTACACCTTC

J gene: TRBJ2-3
D gene: TRBD2
V gene: TRBV5-1
clone size: many
CDR3 protein: CASSWGTGLSTDTQYF
CDR3 DNA: TGCGCCAGCAGCTGGGGGACGGGACTATCCACAGATACGCAGTATTTT

J gene: TRBJ2-3
D gene: TRBD1
V gene: TRBV4-2
clone size: few
CDR3 protein: CASSQGSGTGGDTQYF
CDR3 DNA: TGTGCCAGCAGCCAGGGGAGCGGGACAGGGGGCGATACGCAGTATTTT

J gene: TRBJ2-1
D gene: NA
V gene: TRBV12-5
clone size: many
CDR3 protein: CASGLVLGSSYNEQFF
CDR3 DNA: TGTGCTAGTGGTTTGGTACTCGGGAGCTCCTACAATGAGCAGTTCTTC

J gene: TRBJ1-1
D gene: NA
V gene: TRBV20-1
clone size: few
CDR3 protein: CSARRGRTEAFF
CDR3 DNA: TGCAGTGCTAGAAGAGGGCGAACTGAAGCTTTCTTT

J gene: TRBJ2-1
D gene: NA
V gene: TRBV7-9
clone size: few
CDR3 protein: CASSWGGGSYNEQFF
CDR3 DNA: TGTGCCAGCAGTTGGGGAGGGGGATCCTACAATGAGCAGTTCTTC

J gene: TRBJ2-4
D gene: NA
V gene: TRBV6-5
clone size: few
CDR3 protein: CASNGGENIQYF
CDR3 DNA: TGTGCCAGCAACGGGGGTGAAAACATTCAGTACTTC

J gene: TRBJ2-1
D gene: NA
V gene: TRBV6-2/TRBV6-3
clone size: NA
CDR3 protein: CASSYFERELRFF
CDR3 DNA: TGTGCCAGCAGTTACTTCGAACGGGAGTTGCGGTTCTTC

J gene: TRBJ2-1
D gene: TRBD2
V gene: TRBV15
clone size: NA
CDR3 protein: CATSRVGGAGDNNEQFF
CDR3 DNA: TGTGCCACCAGCAGGGTGGGTGGAGCGGGGGACAACAATGAGCAGTTCTTC

J gene: TRBJ2-1
D gene: NA
V gene: TRBV7-9
clone size: few
CDR3 protein: CASSLIVGGEQFF
CDR3 DNA: TGTGCCAGCAGCTTGATTGTGGGGGGTGAGCAGTTCTTC

J gene: TRBJ1-1
D gene: NA
V gene: TRBV12-3/TRBV12-4
clone size: few
CDR3 protein: CASSFGPYGEGNTEAFF
CDR3 DNA: TGTGCCAGCAGTTTTGGCCCCTACGGCGAGGGAAACACTGAAGCTTTCTTT

J gene: TRBJ1-1
D gene: NA
V gene: TRBV6-4
clone size: NA
CDR3 protein: CACRDTHTEAFF
CDR3 DNA: TGTGCCTGCAGAGACACCCACACTGAAGCTTTCTTT

J gene: TRBJ1-2
D gene: TRBD1
V gene: TRBV20-1
clone size: few
CDR3 protein: CSARDTGQGDYGYTF
CDR3 DNA: TGCAGTGCTAGAGATACAGGACAGGGGGACTATGGCTACACCTTC

J gene: TRBJ2-2
D gene: TRBD1
V gene: TRBV5-1
clone size: few
CDR3 protein: CASSRGQGSGELFF
CDR3 DNA: TGCGCCAGCAGCAGGGGACAGGGCTCCGGGGAGCTGTTTTTT

J gene: TRBJ1-2
D gene: TRBD1
V gene: TRBV5-5
clone size: NA
CDR3 protein: CASSSRPGTEYYGYTF
CDR3 DNA: TGTGCCAGCAGCTCTCGTCCCGGGACAGAATACTATGGCTACACCTTC

J gene: TRBJ2-1
D gene: NA
V gene: TRBV14
clone size: few
CDR3 protein: CASSQEGLVSYNEQFF
CDR3 DNA: TGTGCCAGCAGCCAAGAGGGCCTAGTTTCCTACAATGAGCAGTTCTTC

J gene: TRBJ2-2
D gene: NA
V gene: TRBV10-3
clone size: few
CDR3 protein: CAISGASANTGELFF
CDR3 DNA: TGTGCCATCAGTGGGGCGAGCGCGAACACCGGGGAGCTGTTTTTT

J gene: TRBJ2-1
D gene: NA
V gene: TRBV5-1
clone size: many
CDR3 protein: CASSLGTAYNEQFF
CDR3 DNA: TGTGCCAGCAGCTTAGGGACGGCTTACAATGAGCAGTTCTTC

J gene: TRBJ2-7
D gene: TRBD1
V gene: TRBV12-3/TRBV12-4
clone size: few
CDR3 protein: CASSPPDRDGEQYF
CDR3 DNA: TGTGCCAGCAGCCCCCCGGACAGGGATGGCGAGCAGTACTTC

J gene: TRBJ2-1
D gene: NA
V gene: TRBV5-1
clone size: NA
CDR3 protein: CASGTISRNEQFF
CDR3 DNA: TGCGCCAGCGGGACGATTAGCAGGAATGAGCAGTTCTTC

J gene: TRBJ2-5
D gene: TRBD2
V gene: TRBV6-5
clone size: few
CDR3 protein: CASSYGVRGAQYF
CDR3 DNA: TGTGCCAGCAGTTACGGGGTCCGGGGGGCCCAGTACTTC

J gene: TRBJ2-2
D gene: TRBD2
V gene: TRBV29-1
clone size: few
CDR3 protein: CSVYGGGITGELFF
CDR3 DNA: TGCAGCGTTTACGGGGGGGGGATCACCGGGGAGCTGTTTTTT

J gene: TRBJ2-7
D gene: TRBD2
V gene: TRBV7-2
clone size: NA
CDR3 protein: CASSGLAGGYYEQYF
CDR3 DNA: TGTGCCAGCAGCGGCCTAGCGGGAGGGTACTACGAGCAGTACTTC